This TCR beta chain was observed in a study of control samples from healthy donors and cancer patients. Per the germline V gene, CDR1 is MDHEN and CDR2 is SYDVKM. V lost 2 bases and J 7 bases, leaving 12 bases between the germline ends. The CDR3 sequence is 15 residues long. Sequencing used immunoSEQ multiplex PCR; TCRdb keeps in-frame clones, though not all of them. The sample yields some 150,000 clones, over 90% seen once. The J gene is TRBJ1-6, the V gene TRBV28; the D is unclear. The sequenced material came from blood. The sequence was obtained from a woman aged 30 to 39 in good health. The DNA of the CDR3 is TGTGCCAGCAGTTTAAATGTAGGGTTAAATTCACCCCTCCACTTT. It encodes CASSLNVGLNSPLHF.